This paragraph reports one T cell receptor (beta chain). Its matching antigen is unknown. Method: immunoSEQ multiplex PCR; TCRdb's copy keeps in-frame clones and lacks some. In the table there are around 78,000 clones, 90% of which are singletons. This sample stems from a study of T cell responses to AZD1222 COVID-19 vaccine. Findings and caveats of the study: Close to half of all spike-specific TCRs reportedly target regions of the variants that are unmutated.

Both about-4-week and about-12-week second-dose recipients were combined. The CDR3 covers 15 residues. Trimming took 5 bases from V and 0 from J, leaving 12 bases between them. In germline, CDR1 is SGHTA, CDR2 FQGNSA. The chain couples TRBV7-2 to TRBJ2-3, with a tentative D call TRBD1 (5 bases). The sequencing used peripheral blood, collected 28 days after the second AZD1222 dose. This clonotype was obtained from an adult who received the AZD1222 COVID-19 vaccine. The CDR3 sequence is CASSPDIASTDTQYF. The CDR3 coding sequence is TGTGCCAGCAGCCCGGACATCGCTAGCACAGATACGCAGTATTTT.